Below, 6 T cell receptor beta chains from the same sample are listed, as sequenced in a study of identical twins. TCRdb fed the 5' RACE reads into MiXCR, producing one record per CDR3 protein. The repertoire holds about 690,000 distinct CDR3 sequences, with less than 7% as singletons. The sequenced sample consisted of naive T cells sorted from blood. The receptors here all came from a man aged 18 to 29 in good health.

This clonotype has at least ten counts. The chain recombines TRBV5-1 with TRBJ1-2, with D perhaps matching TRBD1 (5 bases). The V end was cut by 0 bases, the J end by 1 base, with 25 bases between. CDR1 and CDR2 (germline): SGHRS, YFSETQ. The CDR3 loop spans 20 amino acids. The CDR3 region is CASSLGPSRSLTDNNYGYTF. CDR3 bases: TGCGCCAGCAGCTTGGGCCCTTCGAGATCCCTGACAGACAATAACTATGGCTACACCTTC.

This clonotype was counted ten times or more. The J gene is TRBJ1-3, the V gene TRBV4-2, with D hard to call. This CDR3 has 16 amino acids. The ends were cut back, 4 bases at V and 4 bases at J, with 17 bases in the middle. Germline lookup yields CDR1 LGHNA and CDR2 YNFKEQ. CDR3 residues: CASSLAKRDGGNTIYF. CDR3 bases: TGTGCCAGCAGCCTCGCGAAGCGGGATGGGGGAAACACCATATATTTT.

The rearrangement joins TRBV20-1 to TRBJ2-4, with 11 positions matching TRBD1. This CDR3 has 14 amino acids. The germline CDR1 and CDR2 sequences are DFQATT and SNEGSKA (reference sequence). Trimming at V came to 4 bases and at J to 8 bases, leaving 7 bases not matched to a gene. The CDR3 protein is CSAKGTGGFYIQYF. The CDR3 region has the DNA TGCAGTGCTAAAGGGACAGGGGGTTTTTACATTCAGTACTTC.

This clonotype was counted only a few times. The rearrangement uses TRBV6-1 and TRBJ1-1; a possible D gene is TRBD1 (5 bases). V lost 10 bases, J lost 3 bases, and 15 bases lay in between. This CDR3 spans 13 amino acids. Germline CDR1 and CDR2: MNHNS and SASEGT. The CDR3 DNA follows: TGTGCCACCCGGGGCTCAGGCGACACTGAAGCTTTCTTT. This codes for CATRGSGDTEAFF.

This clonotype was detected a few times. The CDR3 DNA is TGTGCCAGCTGCCGGACAGGCCGAAACACTGAAGCTTTCTTT. This gives the protein CASCRTGRNTEAFF. V gene TRBV6-1 combines with J gene TRBJ1-1; 7 positions agree with TRBD1. Germline values: CDR1 MNHNS, CDR2 SASEGT. The CDR3 has 14 residues. The junction had 8 bases not matched to a gene; V was cut back by 8 bases and J by 2 bases.

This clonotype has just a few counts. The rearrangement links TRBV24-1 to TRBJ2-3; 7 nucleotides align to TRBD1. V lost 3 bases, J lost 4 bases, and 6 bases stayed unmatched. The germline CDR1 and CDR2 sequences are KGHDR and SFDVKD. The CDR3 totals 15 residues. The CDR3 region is CATSDPQGYSDTQYF. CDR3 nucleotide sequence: TGTGCCACCAGTGATCCACAGGGGTATTCAGATACGCAGTATTTT.